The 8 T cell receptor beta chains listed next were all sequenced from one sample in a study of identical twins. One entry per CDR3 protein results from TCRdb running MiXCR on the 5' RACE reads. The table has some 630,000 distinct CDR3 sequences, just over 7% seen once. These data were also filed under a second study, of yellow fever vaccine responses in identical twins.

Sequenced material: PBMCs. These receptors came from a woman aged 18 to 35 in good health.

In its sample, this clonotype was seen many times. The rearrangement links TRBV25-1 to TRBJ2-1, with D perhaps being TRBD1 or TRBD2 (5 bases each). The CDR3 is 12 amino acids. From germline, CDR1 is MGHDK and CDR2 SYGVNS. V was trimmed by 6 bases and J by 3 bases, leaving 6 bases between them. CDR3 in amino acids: CASRGDYNEQFF. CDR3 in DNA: TGTGCCAGCAGGGGGGACTACAATGAGCAGTTCTTC.

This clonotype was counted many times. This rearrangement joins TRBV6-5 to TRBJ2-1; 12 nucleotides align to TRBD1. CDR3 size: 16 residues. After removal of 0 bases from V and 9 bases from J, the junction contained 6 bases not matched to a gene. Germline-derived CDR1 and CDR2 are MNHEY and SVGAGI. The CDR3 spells CASSYSGTGGGLEQFF. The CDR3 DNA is TGTGCCAGCAGTTACTCTGGGACAGGGGGCGGACTTGAGCAGTTCTTC.

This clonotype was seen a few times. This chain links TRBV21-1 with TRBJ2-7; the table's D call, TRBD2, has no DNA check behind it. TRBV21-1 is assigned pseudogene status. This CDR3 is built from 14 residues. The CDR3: CASVPLAYRIEQYF. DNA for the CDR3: TGTGCCAGCGTCCCACTAGCGTATAGGATCGAGCAGTACTTC.

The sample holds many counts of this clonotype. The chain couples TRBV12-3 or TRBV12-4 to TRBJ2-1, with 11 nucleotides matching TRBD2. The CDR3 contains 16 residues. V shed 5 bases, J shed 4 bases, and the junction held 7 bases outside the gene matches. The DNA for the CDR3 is TGTGCCAGCAGTGGCAGACTAGCGGGGTTGTACAATGAGCAGTTCTTC. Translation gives CASSGRLAGLYNEQFF.

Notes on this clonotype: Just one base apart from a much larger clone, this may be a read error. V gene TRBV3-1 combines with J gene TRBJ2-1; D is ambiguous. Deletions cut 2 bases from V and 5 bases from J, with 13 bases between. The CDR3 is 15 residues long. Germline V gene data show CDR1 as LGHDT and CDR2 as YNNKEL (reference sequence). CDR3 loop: CASSQTNLIHNEQFF. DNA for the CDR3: TGTGCCAGCAGCCAAACCAACTTGATCCACAATGAGCAGTTCTTC.

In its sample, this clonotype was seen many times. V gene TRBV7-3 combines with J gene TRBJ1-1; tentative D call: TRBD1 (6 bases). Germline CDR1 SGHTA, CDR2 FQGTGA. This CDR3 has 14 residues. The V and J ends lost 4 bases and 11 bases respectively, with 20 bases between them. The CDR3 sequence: CASSYLGQSQPAFF. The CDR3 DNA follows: TGTGCCAGCAGCTATCTAGGACAGAGCCAACCGGCTTTCTTT.

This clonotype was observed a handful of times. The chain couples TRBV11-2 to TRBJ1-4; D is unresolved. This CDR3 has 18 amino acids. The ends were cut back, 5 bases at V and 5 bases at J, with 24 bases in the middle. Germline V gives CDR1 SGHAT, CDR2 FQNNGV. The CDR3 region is CASSGSWETRLENEKLFF. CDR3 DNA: TGTGCCAGCAGCGGAAGTTGGGAAACCCGTCTCGAGAATGAAAAACTGTTTTTT. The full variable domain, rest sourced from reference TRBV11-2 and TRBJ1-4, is EAGVAQSPRYKIIEKRQSVAFWCNPISGHATLYWYQQILGQGPKLLIQFQNNGVVDDSQLPKDRFSAERLKGVDSTLKIQPAKLEDSAVYLCASSGSWETRLENEKLFFGSGTQLSVL.

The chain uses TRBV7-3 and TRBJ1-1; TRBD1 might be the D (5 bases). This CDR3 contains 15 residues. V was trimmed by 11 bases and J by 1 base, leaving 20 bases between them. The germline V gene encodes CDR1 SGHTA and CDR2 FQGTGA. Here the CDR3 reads CASSLKQARNTEAFF. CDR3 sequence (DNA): TGTGCCTCCAGCCTTAAACAGGCGAGGAACACTGAAGCTTTCTTT.